This TCR beta chain was recovered during a study of OX40 agonist ivuxolimab in advanced cancers. Study findings and constraints: Relative to CD4+ cells, CD8+ T cells on average had more expanded clones. Clonal expansion by week 6 occurred in CD4+ and CD8+ blood T cells (at 0.1 to 3.0 mg/kg).

A note on this clone: The antigen is unknown.

Looked up from germline, CDR1 is SGHRS and CDR2 is YFSETQ. The V end lost 0 bases, the J end lost 0 bases, and 12 bases lay between the germline ends. CDR3 length equals 16 residues. Profiling relied on immunoSEQ multiplex PCR, and the TCRdb table lists in-frame clones only, not all of them. This sample carries roughly 48,000 clones, roughly 85% of them seen once, and the ten largest clones take roughly 8.6%. The sequencing here drew on CD4+ or CD8+ T cells sorted from blood, taken in a trial of the OX40 agonist ivuxolimab. This sequence joins TRBV5-1 and TRBJ1-2; D possibly corresponds to TRBD1 (6 bases). The TCR sequence derives from an adult with an advanced solid tumor such as melanoma, head and neck, liver or kidney cancer. This CDR3 reads CASSLEGHPTNYGYTF. DNA for the CDR3: TGCGCCAGCAGCTTGGAGGGACATCCCACTAACTATGGCTACACCTTC.